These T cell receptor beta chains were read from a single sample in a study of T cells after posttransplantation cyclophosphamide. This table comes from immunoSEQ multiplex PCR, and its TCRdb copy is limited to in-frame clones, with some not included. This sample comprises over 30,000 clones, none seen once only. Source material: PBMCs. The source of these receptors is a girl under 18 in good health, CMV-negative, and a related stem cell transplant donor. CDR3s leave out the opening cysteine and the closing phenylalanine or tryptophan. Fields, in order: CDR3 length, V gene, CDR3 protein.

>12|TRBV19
ASSIRPGDYGYT
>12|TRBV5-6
ASSLLQAGNTIY
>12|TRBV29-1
SVFSGSRDWTQY
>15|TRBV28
ASSTLGTSAHTDTQY
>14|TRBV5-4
ASSIPGTGAHYEQY
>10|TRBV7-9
ASSLRAYGYT
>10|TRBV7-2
ASSLDMSPQH
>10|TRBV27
ASTGVTGELF
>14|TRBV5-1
ASSTEGRGVSDTQY
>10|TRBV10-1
ASSEFGGEQY
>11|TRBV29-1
SVAGGQTYEQY
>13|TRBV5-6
ASSFGTGSYNEQF
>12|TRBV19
ASNPGWANQPQH
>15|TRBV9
ASSVATTISYNSPLH
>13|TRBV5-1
ASSSNTGSNYGYT
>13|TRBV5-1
ASSLGVLVGTEAF
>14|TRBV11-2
ASTPGGRRSYNEQF
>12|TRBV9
ASSAGGGNRPQH
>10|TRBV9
ASSVTGRGYT
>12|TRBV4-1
ASSQGVATDTQY
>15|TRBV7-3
ASSLRNRLERRSPLH
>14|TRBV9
ASTPTGTGARYGYT
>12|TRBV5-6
ASSLGPSPHEQY
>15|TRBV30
AWSGRGGHGFDDTQY
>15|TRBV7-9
ASSLGAGGLRTDTQY
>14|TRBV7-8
ASSRNRDRGNYGYT
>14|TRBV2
ASSEAPRTGRETQY
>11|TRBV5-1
ASSLEWKQEWF
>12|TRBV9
ASSPSGSRQTQY
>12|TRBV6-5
ASIPDRGRETQY
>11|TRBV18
ASSPDRATEAF
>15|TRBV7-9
ASAAAGQGQANYGYT
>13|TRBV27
ASSLSGGPNYGYT
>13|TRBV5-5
ATPRPDLRGNIQY
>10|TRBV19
ASTTGGDGYT
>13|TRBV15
ATSRDLQGSEKLF
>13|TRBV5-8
ASSFGGRENEKLF
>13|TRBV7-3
ASSRTGGSTDTQY
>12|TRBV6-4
ASSDSVETDTQY
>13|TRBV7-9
ASSLEGTAYNEQF
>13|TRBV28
ASSFSLAGSNEQF
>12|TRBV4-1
ASSRPGGPGELF
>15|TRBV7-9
ASSLRTPTGDEDTQY
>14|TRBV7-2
ASSSLHQTGGTEAF
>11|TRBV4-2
ASSLNRQDTQY
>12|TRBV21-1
ASSNPPRVCEAF
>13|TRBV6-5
ASRGSGSRAETQY
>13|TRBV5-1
ASSSQAGQQETQY
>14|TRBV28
ASSPAGQVSYNEQF
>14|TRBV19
ASNPGPLGNNSPLH
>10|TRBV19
ASSIQNTEAF
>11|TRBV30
AWRPSSEYGYT
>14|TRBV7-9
ASSHILAGVSNEQF
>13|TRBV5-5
ASSPNPPFRDEQF
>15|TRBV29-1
SVEDTSSLSYTDTQY
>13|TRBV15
ATGSAGGPRDTQY
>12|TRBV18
ASSPRGQGGEQY
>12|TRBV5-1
ASSLATETYEQY
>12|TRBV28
ASSADRGNQPQH
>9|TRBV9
ASSALYGYT